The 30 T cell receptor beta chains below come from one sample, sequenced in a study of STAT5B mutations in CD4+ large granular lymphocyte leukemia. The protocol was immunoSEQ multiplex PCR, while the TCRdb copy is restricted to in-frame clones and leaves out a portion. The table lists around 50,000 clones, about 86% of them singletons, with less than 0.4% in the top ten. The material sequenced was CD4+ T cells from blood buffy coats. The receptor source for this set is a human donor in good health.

The CDR3 sequence is CASGLGRTDTQYF. The DNA for the CDR3 is TGTGCTAGTGGTTTGGGGCGGACAGATACGCAGTATTTT. The chain couples TRBV12-5 to TRBJ2-3; D gene unclear. The CDR3 runs 13 residues. Germline-derived CDR1 and CDR2 are LGHNT and FRNRAP. V lost 1 base, J lost 3 bases, and 5 bases lay in between.

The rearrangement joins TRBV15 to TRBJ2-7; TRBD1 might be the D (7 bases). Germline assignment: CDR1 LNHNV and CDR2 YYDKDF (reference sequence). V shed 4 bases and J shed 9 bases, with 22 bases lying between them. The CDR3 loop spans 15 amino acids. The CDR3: CATSKRRDSSNVQYF. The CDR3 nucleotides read TGTGCCACCAGCAAACGGAGGGACAGTTCCAATGTGCAGTACTTC.

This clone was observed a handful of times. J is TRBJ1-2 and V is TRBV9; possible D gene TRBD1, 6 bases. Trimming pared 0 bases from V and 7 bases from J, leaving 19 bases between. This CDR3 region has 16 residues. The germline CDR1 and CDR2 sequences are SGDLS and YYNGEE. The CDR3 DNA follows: TGTGCCAGCAGCGTAGATGCGACAGGAGCTGTTCTTGGCTACACCTTC. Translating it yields CASSVDATGAVLGYTF.

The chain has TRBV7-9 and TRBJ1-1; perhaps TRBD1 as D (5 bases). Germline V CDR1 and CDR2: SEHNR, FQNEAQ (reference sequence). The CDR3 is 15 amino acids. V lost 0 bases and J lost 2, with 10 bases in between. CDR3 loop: CASSLALGLNTEAFF. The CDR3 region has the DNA TGTGCCAGCAGCTTAGCGCTGGGGCTTAACACTGAAGCTTTCTTT.

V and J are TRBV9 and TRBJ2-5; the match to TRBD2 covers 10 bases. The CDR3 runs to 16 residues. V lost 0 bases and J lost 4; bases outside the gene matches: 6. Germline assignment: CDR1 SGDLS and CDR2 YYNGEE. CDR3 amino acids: CASSVGASGSTETQYF. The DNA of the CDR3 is TGTGCCAGCAGCGTAGGGGCTAGCGGGAGCACAGAGACCCAGTACTTC.

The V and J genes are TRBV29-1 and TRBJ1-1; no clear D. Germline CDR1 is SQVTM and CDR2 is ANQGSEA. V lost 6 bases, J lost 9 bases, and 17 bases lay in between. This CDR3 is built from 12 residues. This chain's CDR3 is CSVLGGSLKAFF. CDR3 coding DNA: TGCAGCGTACTCGGAGGCAGTTTAAAAGCTTTCTTT.

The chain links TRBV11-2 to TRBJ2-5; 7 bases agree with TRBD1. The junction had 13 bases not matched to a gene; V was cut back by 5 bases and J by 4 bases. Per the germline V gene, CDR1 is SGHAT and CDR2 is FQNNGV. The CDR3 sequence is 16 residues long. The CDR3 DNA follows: TGTGCCAGCAGCCGAGCTACAGGGGTGGGAGCAGAGACCCAGTACTTC. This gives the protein CASSRATGVGAETQYF.

The CDR3 sequence: CASSFRGKESSYNEQFF. The CDR3 nucleotides read TGCGCCAGCAGCTTCCGCGGGAAGGAGAGCTCCTACAATGAGCAGTTCTTC. The V gene is TRBV5-1, the J gene TRBJ2-1; D is perhaps TRBD2 (6 bases). Germline V CDR1 and CDR2: SGHRS, YFSETQ. V was shortened by 2 bases and J by 0 bases, with 15 bases between the two germline ends. The CDR3 length is 17 residues.

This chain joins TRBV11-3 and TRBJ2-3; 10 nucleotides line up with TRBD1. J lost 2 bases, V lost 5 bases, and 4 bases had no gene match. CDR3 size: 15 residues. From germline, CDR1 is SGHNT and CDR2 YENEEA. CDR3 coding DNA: TGTGCCAGCAGCAGACAGGGGGCGTTCACAGATACGCAGTATTTT. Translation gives CASSRQGAFTDTQYF.

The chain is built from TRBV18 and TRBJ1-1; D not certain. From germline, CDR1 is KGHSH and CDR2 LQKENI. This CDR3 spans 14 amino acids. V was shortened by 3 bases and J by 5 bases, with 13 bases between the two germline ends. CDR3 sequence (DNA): TGTGCCAGCTCACCGCCGGGAAAACTAACTGAAGCTTTCTTT. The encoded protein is CASSPPGKLTEAFF.

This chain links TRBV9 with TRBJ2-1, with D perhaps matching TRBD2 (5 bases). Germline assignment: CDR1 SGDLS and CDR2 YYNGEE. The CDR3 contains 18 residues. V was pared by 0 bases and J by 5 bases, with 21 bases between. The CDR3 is CASSVAITRSDFDNEQFF. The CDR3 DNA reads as TGTGCCAGCAGCGTAGCGATTACCCGGTCGGACTTTGACAATGAGCAGTTCTTC.

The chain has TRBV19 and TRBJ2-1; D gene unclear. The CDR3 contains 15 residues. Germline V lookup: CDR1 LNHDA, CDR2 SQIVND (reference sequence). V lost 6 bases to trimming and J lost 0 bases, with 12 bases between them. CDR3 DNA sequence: TGTGCCAGTAGGATCACTTCGGGCTCCTACAATGAGCAGTTCTTC. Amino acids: CASRITSGSYNEQFF.

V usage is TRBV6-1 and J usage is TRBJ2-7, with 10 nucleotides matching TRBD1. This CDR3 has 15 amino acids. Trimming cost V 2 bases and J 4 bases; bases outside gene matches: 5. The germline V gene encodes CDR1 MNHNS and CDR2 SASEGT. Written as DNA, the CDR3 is TGTGCCAGCAGTGAACTATGGGACAGGGGATACGAGCAGTACTTC. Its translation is CASSELWDRGYEQYF.

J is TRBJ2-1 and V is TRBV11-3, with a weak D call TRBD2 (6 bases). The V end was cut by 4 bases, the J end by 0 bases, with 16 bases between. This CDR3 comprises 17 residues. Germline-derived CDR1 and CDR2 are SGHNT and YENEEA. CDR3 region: CASSSSRGSGSYNEQFF. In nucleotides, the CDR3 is TGTGCCAGCAGCTCCTCTCGGGGGTCGGGCTCCTACAATGAGCAGTTCTTC.

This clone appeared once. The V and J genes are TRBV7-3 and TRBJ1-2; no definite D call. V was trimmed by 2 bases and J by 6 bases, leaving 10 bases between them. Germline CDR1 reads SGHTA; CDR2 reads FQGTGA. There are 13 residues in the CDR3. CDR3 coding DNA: TGTGCCAGCAGCTTAGGAGTGGGCGATGGCTACACCTTC. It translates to CASSLGVGDGYTF.

CDR3 nucleotides: TGTGCCAGCAGACCTAGCGGGAAGTCAGATACGCAGTATTTT. The encoded protein is CASRPSGKSDTQYF. The chain links TRBV2 to TRBJ2-3; TRBD2 matches 9 bases. This CDR3 is 14 amino acids long. V dropped 6 bases and J dropped 4; count of bases not matched to a gene: 5. In germline, CDR1 is SNHLY, CDR2 FYNNEI. Full variable domain (rest looked up from reference TRBV2 and TRBJ2-3): EPEVTQTPSHQVTQMGQEVILRCVPISNHLYFYWYRQILGQKVEFLVSFYNNEISEKSEIFDDQFSVERPDGSNFTLKIRSTKLEDSAMYFCASRPSGKSDTQYFGPGTRLTVL.

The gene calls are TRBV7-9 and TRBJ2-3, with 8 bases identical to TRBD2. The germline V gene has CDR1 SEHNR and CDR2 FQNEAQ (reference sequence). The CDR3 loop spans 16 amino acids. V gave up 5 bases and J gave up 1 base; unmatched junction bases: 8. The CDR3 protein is CASSPIKRGRTDTQYF. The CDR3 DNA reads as TGTGCCAGCAGCCCTATAAAGCGGGGGCGCACAGATACGCAGTATTTT.

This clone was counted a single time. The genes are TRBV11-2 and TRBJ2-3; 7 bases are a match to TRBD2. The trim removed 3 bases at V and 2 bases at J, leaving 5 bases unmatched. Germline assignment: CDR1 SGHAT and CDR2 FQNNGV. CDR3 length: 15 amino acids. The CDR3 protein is CASSFGEGHTDTQYF. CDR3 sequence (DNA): TGTGCCAGCAGCTTCGGGGAGGGCCACACAGATACGCAGTATTTT.

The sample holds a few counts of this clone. The CDR3 loop is CASSYSGQGVYEQYF. DNA for the CDR3: TGTGCCAGCAGTTACTCGGGCCAGGGAGTCTACGAGCAGTACTTC. V is TRBV6-5 and J is TRBJ2-7; D could derive from TRBD1 or TRBD2 (5 bases each). V gave up 0 bases and J gave up 3 bases, with 12 bases separating them. CDR1 is MNHEY, CDR2 SVGAGI, per germline. This CDR3 contains 15 residues.

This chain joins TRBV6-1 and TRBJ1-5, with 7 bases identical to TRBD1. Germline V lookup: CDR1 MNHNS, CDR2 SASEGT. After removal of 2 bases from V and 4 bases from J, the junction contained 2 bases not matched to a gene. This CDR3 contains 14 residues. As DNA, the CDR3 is TGTGCCAGCAGTGAACGACAGGGAAATCAGCCCCAGCATTTT. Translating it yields CASSERQGNQPQHF.

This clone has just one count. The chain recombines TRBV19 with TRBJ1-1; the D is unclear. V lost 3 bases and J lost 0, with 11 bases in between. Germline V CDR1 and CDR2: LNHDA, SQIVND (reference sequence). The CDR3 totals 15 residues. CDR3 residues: CASSIGYGVNTEAFF. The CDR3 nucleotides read TGTGCCAGTAGTATCGGTTATGGAGTGAACACTGAAGCTTTCTTT.

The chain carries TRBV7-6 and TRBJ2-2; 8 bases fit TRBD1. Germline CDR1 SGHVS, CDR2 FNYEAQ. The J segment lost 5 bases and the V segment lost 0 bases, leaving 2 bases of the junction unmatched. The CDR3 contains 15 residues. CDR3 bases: TGTGCCAGCAGCTTAGCGACAGGGGCTACCGGGGAGCTGTTTTTT. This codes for CASSLATGATGELFF.

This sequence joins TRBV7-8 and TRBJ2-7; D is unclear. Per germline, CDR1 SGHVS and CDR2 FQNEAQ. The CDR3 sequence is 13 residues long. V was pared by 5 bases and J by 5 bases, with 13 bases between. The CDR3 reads CASSPPLFDEQYF. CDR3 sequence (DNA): TGTGCCAGCAGCCCCCCCTTATTCGACGAGCAGTACTTC.

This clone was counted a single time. The CDR3 sequence: CASSQDQGGGASNQYF. The CDR3 region has the DNA TGTGCCAGCAGCCAAGATCAGGGCGGGGGGGCCAGTAACCAGTACTTC. V and J are TRBV4-2 and TRBJ2-5; TRBD2 agrees at 9 bases. The CDR3 contains 16 residues. The germline gives CDR1 LGHNA, CDR2 YNFKEQ. Trimming at V came to 0 bases and at J to 10 bases, leaving 12 bases not matched to a gene.

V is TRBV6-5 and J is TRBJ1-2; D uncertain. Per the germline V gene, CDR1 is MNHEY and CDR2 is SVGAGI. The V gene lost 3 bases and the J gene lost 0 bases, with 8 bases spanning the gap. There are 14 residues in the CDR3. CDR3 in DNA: TGTGCCAGCAGTTATTATGAGACTAACTATGGCTACACCTTC. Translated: CASSYYETNYGYTF.

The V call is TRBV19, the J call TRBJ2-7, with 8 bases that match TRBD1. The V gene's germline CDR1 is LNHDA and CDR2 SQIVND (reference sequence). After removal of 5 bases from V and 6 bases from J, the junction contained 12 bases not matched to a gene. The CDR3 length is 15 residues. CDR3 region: CASSAYGQGIGEQYF. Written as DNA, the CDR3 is TGTGCCAGTAGTGCCTACGGACAGGGCATAGGCGAGCAGTACTTC.

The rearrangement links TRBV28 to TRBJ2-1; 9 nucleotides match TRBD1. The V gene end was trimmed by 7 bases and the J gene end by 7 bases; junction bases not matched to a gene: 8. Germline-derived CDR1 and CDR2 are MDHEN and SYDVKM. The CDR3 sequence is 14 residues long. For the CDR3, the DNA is TGTGCCAGCATTACCGGGACAGGGAAAAATGAGCAGTTCTTC. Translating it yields CASITGTGKNEQFF. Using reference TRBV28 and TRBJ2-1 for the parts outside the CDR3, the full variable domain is DVKVTQSSRYLVKRTGEKVFLECVQDMDHENMFWYRQDPGLGLRLIYFSYDVKMKEKGDIPEGYSVSREKKERFSLILESASTNQTSMYLCASITGTGKNEQFFGPGTRLTVL.

CDR3 amino acids: CASSELTGGGTDTQYF. The CDR3 DNA reads as TGTGCCAGCAGCGAACTTACGGGGGGCGGCACAGATACGCAGTATTTT. V gene TRBV11-1 combines with J gene TRBJ2-3; tentative D call: TRBD2 (7 bases). Trimming shortened V by 5 bases and J by 1 base, and 16 bases separated the two germline ends. The CDR3 loop spans 16 amino acids. From germline, CDR1 is SGHAT and CDR2 FQDESV (reference sequence).

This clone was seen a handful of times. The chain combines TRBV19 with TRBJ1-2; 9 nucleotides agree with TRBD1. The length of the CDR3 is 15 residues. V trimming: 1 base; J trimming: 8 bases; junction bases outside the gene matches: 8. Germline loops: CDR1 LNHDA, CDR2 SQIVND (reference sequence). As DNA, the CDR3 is TGTGCCAGTAGTATAGTCGGGGGACAGGGAGAAGGCTACACCTTC. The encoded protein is CASSIVGGQGEGYTF.

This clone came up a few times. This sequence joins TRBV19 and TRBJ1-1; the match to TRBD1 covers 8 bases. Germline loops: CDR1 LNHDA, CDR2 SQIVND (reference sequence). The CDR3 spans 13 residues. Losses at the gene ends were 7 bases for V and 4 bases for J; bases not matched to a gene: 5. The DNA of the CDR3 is TGTGCCAGTATTATTGACAGGGGCACTGAAGCTTTCTTT. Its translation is CASIIDRGTEAFF.